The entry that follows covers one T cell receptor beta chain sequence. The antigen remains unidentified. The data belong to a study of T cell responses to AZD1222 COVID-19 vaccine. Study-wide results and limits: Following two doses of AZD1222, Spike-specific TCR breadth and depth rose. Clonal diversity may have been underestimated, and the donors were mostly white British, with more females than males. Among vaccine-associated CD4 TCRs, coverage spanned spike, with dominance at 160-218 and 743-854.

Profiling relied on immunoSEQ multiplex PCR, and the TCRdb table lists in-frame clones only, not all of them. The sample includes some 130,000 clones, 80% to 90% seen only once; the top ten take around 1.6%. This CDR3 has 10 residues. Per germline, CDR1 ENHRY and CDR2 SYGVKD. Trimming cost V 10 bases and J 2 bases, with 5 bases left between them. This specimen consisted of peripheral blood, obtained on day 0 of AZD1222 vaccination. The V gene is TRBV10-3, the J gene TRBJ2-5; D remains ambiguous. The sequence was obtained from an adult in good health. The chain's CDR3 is CATGQETQYF. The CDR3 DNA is TGTGCCACCGGGCAAGAGACCCAGTACTTC.